Each of the 16 T cell receptor beta chains below was sequenced from the same sample in a study of shared clonotypes between healthy human individuals. The table came from immunoSEQ multiplex PCR; TCRdb's copy has only in-frame clones and leaves some out. The sample records about 460,000 clones, 70% to 80% being singletons. The sample taken for sequencing was PBMCs. The receptors come from a woman in her 40s in good health. Some clones in this sample may be carry-over from other donors' samples.

Only a few counts were recorded for this clone. At one end the junction does not follow the germline gene, possibly because of a read error. This rearrangement joins TRBV29-1 to TRBJ1-2; D gene ambiguous. CDR1 SQVTM and CDR2 ANQGSEA come from the germline V gene. The CDR3 has 14 amino acids. The CDR3 coding sequence is TGCAGCGTTGCCCTCGGATCCGAGAACTGTGGCTACACCTTC. Translation: CSVALGSENCGYTF.

The genes are TRBV28 and TRBJ2-7, with D uncertain. CDR3 length equals 12 residues. Trimming stripped 6 bases from V and 2 bases from J, with 8 bases between. Germline V gene lookup returns CDR1 MDHEN and CDR2 SYDVKM. The CDR3 spells CASRLKTYEQYF. The CDR3, as DNA: TGTGCCAGCAGGCTAAAAACCTACGAGCAGTACTTC.

This clone was seen at least ten times. The chain carries TRBV28 and TRBJ2-3; no reliable D call. This CDR3 has 14 amino acids. The germline CDR1 and CDR2 sequences are MDHEN and SYDVKM. V was trimmed by 4 bases and J by 11 bases, leaving 19 bases between them. CDR3 sequence reads: CASSSKPQEPGQYF. CDR3 in DNA: TGTGCCAGCAGTTCTAAGCCCCAGGAGCCAGGGCAGTATTTT.

This clone was picked up one time. The V gene is TRBV29-1, the J gene TRBJ1-4, with 7 bases matching TRBD1. CDR3 size: 12 residues. Germline values: CDR1 SQVTM, CDR2 ANQGSEA. V shed 5 bases and J 8 bases; nucleotides not matched to a gene: 5. The CDR3 DNA reads TGCAGCGTTAGCCCAGGGGGGGAAAAACTGTTTTTT. Protein sequence: CSVSPGGEKLFF.

This clone was seen just once. V is TRBV6-5 and J is TRBJ1-4; a possible D gene is TRBD1 (5 bases). The CDR3 is made up of 13 amino acids. Deletions cut 6 bases from V and 12 bases from J, with 17 bases between. The germline CDR1 and CDR2 sequences are MNHEY and SVGAGI. CDR3 nucleotides: TGTGCCAGCAGCCCGACAGCTCCGGGGGAACTGTTTTTT. Protein: CASSPTAPGELFF.

The chain joins TRBV28 to TRBJ2-6; no definite D call. V lost 6 bases and J 1 base, leaving 13 bases between the germline ends. The CDR3 runs to 16 residues. Germline V gene lookup returns CDR1 MDHEN and CDR2 SYDVKM. The CDR3 DNA reads TGTGCCAGCAGCTCGATCGGCATTTCTGGGGCCAACGTCCTGACTTTC. It translates to CASSSIGISGANVLTF.

This chain links TRBV30 with TRBJ2-4; D not certain. Trimming shortened V by 2 bases and J by 0 bases, and 11 bases separated the two germline ends. The CDR3 consists of 15 residues. Germline CDR1 and CDR2: GTSNPN and SVGIG (reference sequence). CDR3 loop: CAWSWPQVAKNIQYF. The DNA for the CDR3 is TGTGCCTGGAGTTGGCCCCAGGTAGCCAAAAACATTCAGTACTTC.

The V gene is TRBV30, the J gene TRBJ2-5; D gene uncertain. TRBJ2-7 matches the DNA end more closely, so the J call is doubtful. The CDR3 runs to 12 residues. Germline-derived CDR1 and CDR2 are GTSNPN and SVGIG (reference sequence). In DNA, the CDR3 is TGTGCCTGGAGTCCCACGGTCTACGAGCAGTACTTC. As protein: CAWSPTVYEQYF.

CDR3 DNA: TGTGCCAGCTCACCAACTCGGGGACAGACCTACGAGCAGTACTTC. It is translated as CASSPTRGQTYEQYF. This chain joins TRBV18 and TRBJ2-7, with 7 bases lining up with TRBD1. From germline, CDR1 is KGHSH and CDR2 LQKENI. The CDR3 length is 15 residues. Losses at the gene ends were 2 bases for V and 2 bases for J; bases not matched to a gene: 6.

The rearrangement links TRBV7-3 to TRBJ1-2; TRBD1 matches at 8 bases. Looked up from germline, CDR1 is SGHTA and CDR2 is FQGTGA. After removal of 5 bases from V and 8 bases from J, the junction contained 7 bases not matched to a gene. The CDR3 spans 13 residues. Written as DNA, the CDR3 is TGTGCCAGCAGCCCCGACAGGGGAGGAGGCTACACCTTC. Encoded protein: CASSPDRGGGYTF.

The V call is TRBV7-8, the J call TRBJ1-2; no reliable D call. The CDR3 has 17 residues. Trimming shortened V by 5 bases and J by 4 bases, and 23 bases separated the two germline ends. Per the germline V gene, CDR1 is SGHVS and CDR2 is FQNEAQ. The CDR3 sequence: CASSPPGGRRRGYGYTF. For the CDR3, the DNA is TGTGCCAGCAGCCCCCCGGGTGGACGGCGGCGTGGCTATGGCTACACCTTC.

As concerns this clone: The likely explanation is a read error, given a far larger clone one base away. Other DNA sequences in the sample encode the same CDR3. This chain joins TRBV4-1 and TRBJ2-2; 11 bases fit TRBD2. The CDR3 covers 17 residues. The germline CDR1 and CDR2 sequences are MGHRA and YSYEKL. The CDR3 loop is CASSQRTSGHNTGELFF. CDR3 nucleotide sequence: TGCGCCAGCAGCCAAAGGACTAGCGGGCATAACACCGGGGAGCTGTTCTTT.

This clone was observed once. The chain has TRBV30 and TRBJ2-3, with D possibly TRBD1 on 5 matching bases. This CDR3 comprises 14 residues. In germline, CDR1 is GTSNPN, CDR2 SVGIG (reference sequence). V was cut by 7 bases and J by 0 bases, with 14 bases left in between. The CDR3 coding sequence is TGTGCCTCCAAGGGGTATCCAAGCACAGATACGCAGTATTTT. Translating it yields CASKGYPSTDTQYF.

This chain links TRBV5-1 with TRBJ1-2; D perhaps matches TRBD1 (5 bases). The germline V gene encodes CDR1 SGHRS and CDR2 YFSETQ. CDR3 size: 13 residues. V was pared by 0 bases and J by 8 bases, with 11 bases between. CDR3 nucleotide sequence: TGCGCCAGCAGCTTGGCCGGTAGGGGAGGCTACACCTTC. This translates into CASSLAGRGGYTF.

The table lists this clone with a few counts. A far bigger clonotype differs at one base, so this is likely a read error. Other DNA variants within this sample encode the same CDR3. This chain uses TRBV30 with TRBJ1-1, with a weak D call TRBD1 (6 bases). The CDR3 consists of 11 residues. Germline V gives CDR1 GTSNPN, CDR2 SVGIG (reference sequence). The CDR3 sequence: CAWRDMTEAFF. Here the CDR3 DNA reads TGCGCCTGGAGGGACATGACTGAAGCTTTCTTT.

This clone is a singleton in its sample. The V and J genes are TRBV5-1 and TRBJ2-7; 7 bases are a match to TRBD2. Germline CDR1 and CDR2: SGHRS and YFSETQ. Unmatched junction bases numbered 10, after V lost 4 bases and J lost 0 bases. This CDR3 is 16 amino acids long. DNA for the CDR3: TGCGCCAGCAGCCTAAATAGCGGACTAGTCTCCTACGAGCAGTACTTC. Its protein is CASSLNSGLVSYEQYF.